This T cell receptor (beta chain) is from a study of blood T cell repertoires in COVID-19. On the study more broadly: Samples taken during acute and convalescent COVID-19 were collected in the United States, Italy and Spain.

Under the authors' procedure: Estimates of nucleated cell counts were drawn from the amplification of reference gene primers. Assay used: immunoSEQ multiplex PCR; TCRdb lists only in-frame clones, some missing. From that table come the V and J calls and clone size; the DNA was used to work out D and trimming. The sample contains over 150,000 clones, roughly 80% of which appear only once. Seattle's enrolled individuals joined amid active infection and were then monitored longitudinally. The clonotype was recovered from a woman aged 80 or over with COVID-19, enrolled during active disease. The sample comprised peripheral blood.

CDR3 DNA: TGTGCCAGTAGGGGAGTCGGGACATCTAATAATTCACCCCTCCACTTT. Translation gives CASRGVGTSNNSPLHF. V gene TRBV19 combines with J gene TRBJ1-6, with D possibly TRBD1 on 6 matching bases. The CDR3 runs 16 residues. In germline, CDR1 is LNHDA, CDR2 SQIVND (reference sequence). Trimming removed 6 bases from V and 5 bases from J, with 17 bases in between.